This T cell receptor beta chain is from a study of cytomegalovirus exposure and HLA in healthy donors. The overall study: The same platform used for the 600 to 750 first-cohort repertoires was also used for the 100 to 150 validation repertoires, as a later analysis reported. Study-wide findings and caveats: The authors listed 164 TCR beta chains as cytomegalovirus-associated.

The protocol was immunoSEQ multiplex PCR, while the TCRdb copy is restricted to in-frame clones and leaves out a portion. There are approximately 160,000 clones in the sample; 86% occur only once, and approximately 2% lies in the top ten. CDR1 is SEHNR and CDR2 is FQNEAQ in the germline V gene (reference sequence). Trimming took 4 bases from V and 0 from J, leaving 16 bases between them. The CDR3 loop spans 17 amino acids. In the case of this clone: Its cognate antigen is unknown.

The specimen sequenced was PBMCs. This TCR derives from a woman under 30 in good health and CMV-seronegative. V gene TRBV7-9 combines with J gene TRBJ1-3, with D tentatively TRBD1 (5 bases). The CDR3 here is CASSSADGGLSGNTIYF. CDR3 nucleotide sequence: TGTGCCAGCAGCTCCGCTGATGGGGGACTCTCTGGAAACACCATATATTTT. Variable domain in full (rest from reference TRBV7-9 and TRBJ1-3): DTGVSQNPRHKITKRGQNVTFRCDPISEHNRLYWYRQTLGQGPEFLTYFQNEAQLEKSRLLSDRFSAERPKGSFSTLEIQRTEQGDSAMYLCASSSADGGLSGNTIYFGEGSWLTVV.